The 26 T cell receptor beta chains presented below share a single source sample, sequenced in a study of early stage breast cancer tumors. The table came from immunoSEQ multiplex PCR; TCRdb's copy has only in-frame clones and leaves some out. This sample has about 4,800 clones, with about 63% found just once. The sequenced sample was breast tumor tissue. These receptors originate from a person aged 50-59 years with breast cancer.

The chain joins TRBV28 to TRBJ1-6, with D perhaps matching TRBD1 (6 bases). Trimming pared 7 bases from V and 6 bases from J, leaving 16 bases between. This CDR3 is 15 amino acids long. Germline V gene sequence: CDR1 MDHEN, CDR2 SYDVKM. The CDR3 reads CASTGFTGTNSPLHF. The CDR3 DNA sequence: TGTGCCAGCACGGGATTTACAGGGACTAATTCACCCCTCCACTTT.

The chain has TRBV5-1 and TRBJ1-5; D gene unclear. Trimming removed 5 bases from V and 2 bases from J, with 8 bases in between. The CDR3 sequence is 13 residues long. Germline-derived CDR1 and CDR2 are SGHRS and YFSETQ. CDR3 in amino acids: CASRAEGNQPQHF. CDR3 in DNA: TGCGCCAGCAGGGCAGAAGGCAATCAGCCCCAGCATTTT.

This chain joins TRBV5-1 and TRBJ2-3; TRBD1 aligns across 10 bases. The CDR3 runs to 14 residues. From germline, CDR1 is SGHRS and CDR2 YFSETQ. V was clipped by 5 bases and J by 0 bases; unmatched bases: 0. The CDR3 DNA follows: TGCGCCAGCAGGGACAGGGGGAGCACAGATACGCAGTATTTT. It yields the protein CASRDRGSTDTQYF.

The chain employs TRBV4-1 and TRBJ2-7; 10 positions agree with TRBD1. Germline V gene data show CDR1 as MGHRA and CDR2 as YSYEKL. V lost 0 bases and J lost 12; bases outside the gene matches: 5. This CDR3 is 13 amino acids long. CDR3 nucleotide sequence: TGCGCCAGCAGCCAAGATCAGGGACAGGGGTTGTACTTC. Its protein is CASSQDQGQGLYF.

This clone was observed a few times. The chain has TRBV29-1 and TRBJ2-3; D remains ambiguous. Germline CDR1 is SQVTM and CDR2 is ANQGSEA. This CDR3 contains 10 residues. The V and J ends lost 8 bases and 3 bases respectively, with 6 bases between them. DNA of the CDR3: TGCAGCTTACTAACAGATACGCAGTATTTT. Protein sequence: CSLLTDTQYF.

In regard to this clone: No conserved phenylalanine or tryptophan ends this CDR3, so it is likely a read error. The DNA is omitted, as the CDR3 cannot be located on it reliably, and the CDR3 follows TCRdb's listing. CDR3 residues: CASSPNRETV. V is TRBV19 and J is TRBJ1-4; the tabulated D call, TRBD1, remains unverified against the DNA. Germline-derived CDR1 and CDR2 are LNHDA and SQIVND (reference sequence). Termini included, the CDR3 measures 10 amino acids.

This clone was seen once. The chain couples TRBV9 to TRBJ2-6; D may be TRBD1 (5 bases). The CDR3 sequence is 15 residues long. Deletions cut 4 bases from V and 0 bases from J, with 8 bases between. CDR1 SGDLS and CDR2 YYNGEE come from the germline V gene. This CDR3 is CASSPQGSGANVLTF. CDR3 DNA sequence: TGTGCCAGCAGCCCCCAGGGCTCTGGGGCCAACGTCCTGACTTTC.

In its sample, this clone was seen once. The chain uses TRBV6-1 and TRBJ2-5, with 9 bases that match TRBD2. The CDR3 contains 15 residues. Germline assignment: CDR1 MNHNS and CDR2 SASEGT. The V segment lost 5 bases and the J segment 4 bases; nucleotides outside the gene matches: 8. The CDR3 DNA reads as TGTGCCAGCAGTATTCAGCGGGGGGAGGGAGAGACCCAGTACTTC. Translating gives CASSIQRGEGETQYF.

This clone is medium-sized (0.01 to 0.1%) in the sample. The V call is TRBV15, the J call TRBJ2-7; D uncertain. From germline, CDR1 is LNHNV and CDR2 YYDKDF (reference sequence). Trimming pared 0 bases from V and 2 bases from J, leaving 17 bases between. This CDR3 comprises 17 residues. CDR3 region: CATSRDKGSSITYEQYF. The CDR3 region has the DNA TGTGCCACCAGCAGAGATAAAGGCAGTTCTATAACCTACGAGCAGTACTTC.

In regard to this clone: The identical CDR3 is also encoded by other nucleotide sequences in the sample. The chain employs TRBV7-8 and TRBJ2-7, with 9 bases matching TRBD1. The V gene's germline CDR1 is SGHVS and CDR2 FQNEAQ. The CDR3 consists of 15 residues. V lost 3 bases and J lost 1; bases outside the gene matches: 4. CDR3 sequence (DNA): TGTGCCAGCAGCTTGTTAGGGACAGGGTCCTACGAGCAGTACTTC. Encoded protein: CASSLLGTGSYEQYF.

This clone has just a few counts. This chain connects TRBV5-1 to TRBJ1-3; D is undetermined. The germline V gene has CDR1 SGHRS and CDR2 YFSETQ. The CDR3 has 16 amino acids. V was clipped by 0 bases and J by 0 bases, with 10 bases between them. This CDR3 reads CASSLAGKSSGNTIYF. In DNA, the CDR3 is TGCGCCAGCAGCTTGGCCGGAAAGAGCTCTGGAAACACCATATATTTT.

This chain connects TRBV2 to TRBJ2-1, with 9 bases identical to TRBD1. The CDR3 length is 14 residues. J was trimmed by 2 bases and V by 9 bases; bases with no gene match: 5. CDR1 is SNHLY and CDR2 is FYNNEI in the germline V gene. CDR3 sequence reads: CASLGTGTYNEQFF. The CDR3, as DNA: TGTGCCAGTCTAGGGACAGGGACCTACAATGAGCAGTTCTTC.

This clone has just one count. The chain has TRBV7-9 and TRBJ2-3; TRBD1 might be the D (5 bases). Germline V lookup: CDR1 SEHNR, CDR2 FQNEAQ (reference sequence). This CDR3 has 15 amino acids. Trimming stripped 0 bases from V and 1 base from J, with 8 bases between. CDR3 in amino acids: CASSLASQGTDTQYF. Here the CDR3 DNA reads TGTGCCAGCAGCTTAGCGTCACAGGGCACAGATACGCAGTATTTT.

The V and J genes are TRBV21-1 and TRBJ2-3; the table names TRBD1, a call not compared with the DNA. TRBV21-1 is listed as a pseudogene. The CDR3 extends over 20 amino acids. CDR3 DNA: TGTGCCAGCGCTAGAAAACCCGCCAGACAGGGTCCGATCAGGGCAGATACGCAGTATTTT. This codes for CASARKPARQGPIRADTQYF.

The chain joins TRBV19 to TRBJ2-1; D is undetermined. The CDR3 consists of 11 residues. V was trimmed by 3 bases and J by 6 bases, leaving 3 bases between them. Germline V CDR1 and CDR2: LNHDA, SQIVND (reference sequence). The CDR3 nucleotides are TGTGCCAGTAGTATGGTCAATGAGCAGTTCTTC. Encoded protein: CASSMVNEQFF.

This clone has a handful of counts. This sequence joins TRBV6-5 and TRBJ1-2, with D tentatively TRBD1 (6 bases). CDR1 and CDR2 from the germline V gene are MNHEY and SVGAGI. The ends were cut back, 5 bases at V and 4 bases at J, with 17 bases in the middle. The CDR3 extends over 15 amino acids. CDR3 nucleotide sequence: TGTGCCAGCAGTCCCCGGGGGCAGGGCATCTATGGCTACACCTTC. Its translation: CASSPRGQGIYGYTF.

This chain links TRBV9 with TRBJ1-3; D is perhaps TRBD1 (5 bases). V lost 0 bases to trimming and J lost 4 bases, with 11 bases between them. Per the germline V gene, CDR1 is SGDLS and CDR2 is YYNGEE. The CDR3 length is 15 residues. The CDR3 sequence is CASSVDNNRGNTIYF. The CDR3 nucleotides are TGTGCCAGCAGCGTAGACAACAACAGGGGAAACACCATATATTTT.

The chain links TRBV6-1 to TRBJ2-3; D ambiguous. This CDR3 is 11 amino acids long. Trimming cost V 3 bases and J 13 bases, with 11 bases left between them. CDR1 is MNHNS, CDR2 SASEGT, per germline. CDR3 DNA sequence: TGTGCCAGCAGTGACCGAAGCCCGGAGTATTTT. Translation gives CASSDRSPEYF.

The V call is TRBV2, the J call TRBJ2-1, with a weak D call TRBD2 (5 bases). CDR1 is SNHLY and CDR2 is FYNNEI in the germline V gene. The ends were cut back, 4 bases at V and 8 bases at J, with 15 bases in the middle. The CDR3 is 14 amino acids. For the CDR3, the DNA is TGTGCCAGCAGTGCAACCCGGGGTTTTGATGAGCAGTTCTTC. Protein sequence: CASSATRGFDEQFF.

The chain recombines TRBV19 with TRBJ2-7; 7 nucleotides match TRBD1. Losses at the gene ends were 5 bases for V and 3 bases for J; bases not matched to a gene: 10. The germline CDR1 and CDR2 sequences are LNHDA and SQIVND (reference sequence). CDR3 length: 15 amino acids. In DNA, the CDR3 is TGTGCCAGTAGTCCACGGAGAGGGGGCCACTACGAGCAGTACTTC. Translating it yields CASSPRRGGHYEQYF.

The chain couples TRBV18 to TRBJ1-6, with D perhaps matching TRBD1 (5 bases). V lost 2 bases to trimming and J lost 6 bases, with 20 bases between them. The CDR3 spans 18 residues. Germline V gives CDR1 KGHSH, CDR2 LQKENI. The CDR3: CASSPTGPHGAFNSPLHF. CDR3 nucleotides: TGTGCCAGCTCACCAACGGGCCCTCATGGGGCCTTTAATTCACCCCTCCACTTT.

This rearrangement joins TRBV7-3 to TRBJ2-3; 8 bases line up with TRBD2. This CDR3 comprises 15 residues. The trim removed 6 bases at V and 0 bases at J, leaving 5 bases unmatched. Germline V gene sequence: CDR1 SGHTA, CDR2 FQGTGA. In nucleotides, the CDR3 is TGTGCCAGCAGAAACGGGACTAGGAGCACAGATACGCAGTATTTT. It is translated as CASRNGTRSTDTQYF.

The J gene is TRBJ2-5, the V gene TRBV6-1; the match to TRBD2 covers 8 bases. This CDR3 region has 15 residues. Per germline, CDR1 MNHNS and CDR2 SASEGT. The V and J ends lost 2 bases and 5 bases, in that order; junction bases with no gene match: 7. The CDR3 DNA is TGTGCCAGCAGTGAACGAAGCGGGAGAGGGGAGACCCAGTACTTC. It codes for CASSERSGRGETQYF.

This clone occurred a few times. This chain uses TRBV7-9 with TRBJ2-7, with D possibly matching TRBD2 (5 bases). The CDR3 totals 16 residues. The V and J ends lost 0 bases and 4 bases respectively, with 16 bases between them. CDR1 is SEHNR and CDR2 is FQNEAQ in the germline V gene (reference sequence). The CDR3 DNA is TGTGCCAGCAGCTTAGCGATAAGAGGGATCGGGTACGAGCAGTACTTC. Its protein product is CASSLAIRGIGYEQYF.

The chain carries TRBV5-5 and TRBJ2-1; 12 positions agree with TRBD2. The germline V gene has CDR1 SGHKS and CDR2 YYEKEE (reference sequence). This CDR3 is built from 15 residues. J gave up 7 bases and V 1 base, and 3 bases lay outside the gene matches. This CDR3 is CASSLSLAGGNEQFF. The CDR3 region has the DNA TGTGCCAGCAGCTTGAGTCTAGCGGGAGGGAATGAGCAGTTCTTC.

This chain uses TRBV10-3 with TRBJ2-1; D remains unclear. Germline loops: CDR1 ENHRY, CDR2 SYGVKD. V lost 2 bases and J 5 bases, leaving 10 bases between the germline ends. CDR3 length: 14 residues. The DNA for the CDR3 is TGTGCCATCAGTGAGGGCCAGGACCACAATGAGCAGTTCTTC. Its protein is CAISEGQDHNEQFF.